This T cell receptor (beta chain) appears in the sequencing data of a study of T cells in Graves' hyperthyroidism and ophthalmopathy. The overall study: Before treatment of any kind, peripheral blood was taken at initial diagnosis.

TCR beta CDR3 regions were amplified from RNA. HTBI primers drove first-round RT-PCR of the TCR CDR3. In TCRdb, the multiplex PCR reads were re-called with MiXCR into one record per CDR3 protein. Of some 340,000 distinct CDR3 sequences listed, around 13% are singletons. Under 3 months was the duration of disease in ophthalmopathy patients, who also had a Clinical Activity Score of at least 3 and a NOSPECS grade of at least 4. Uncontrolled infections, other autoimmune diseases, pregnancy or lactation led to exclusion of patients. With 7 bases removed from V and 6 bases from J, the gap between germline ends came to 20 bases. Germline lookup yields CDR1 MNHNS and CDR2 SASEGT. The CDR3 extends over 15 amino acids. This clonotype showed up just a few times.

The sequenced sample consisted of blood. The chain combines TRBV6-1 with TRBJ2-3; D may be TRBD2 (5 bases). The sequence was obtained from a woman aged 40 to 49 with Graves' ophthalmopathy. The CDR3: CASNGQAGLSDTQYF. The CDR3 bases are TGTGCCAGCAACGGTCAGGCAGGACTTTCGGATACGCAGTATTTT.